These 9 T cell receptor beta chains were all obtained from the same sample, sequenced in a study of T cells in Graves' hyperthyroidism and ophthalmopathy. It was RNA transcripts that yielded the amplified TCR beta CDR3 regions. Carried out on the TCR CDR3, a first-round RT-PCR used the HTBI primer set. MiXCR was run by TCRdb on the multiplex PCR reads, yielding one entry per CDR3 protein. This sample has hundreds of thousands of distinct CDR3 sequences, with roughly 14% found just once. Sequenced sample: blood. The receptors here all came from a man younger than 35 with Graves' ophthalmopathy.

This clonotype was counted ten times or more. The chain couples TRBV7-2 to TRBJ2-5; D remains unclear. The length of the CDR3 is 11 residues. Germline V CDR1 and CDR2: SGHTA, FQGNSA. The V end was cut by 5 bases, the J end by 2 bases, with 3 bases between. CDR3 DNA: TGTGCCAGCAGCGAACAAGAGACCCAGTACTTC. Its protein is CASSEQETQYF.

V is TRBV14 and J is TRBJ1-4, with 9 bases identical to TRBD1. The germline CDR1 and CDR2 sequences are SGHDN and FVKESK. The junction had 3 bases not matched to a gene; V was cut back by 2 bases and J by 5 bases. The CDR3 spans 15 residues. DNA for the CDR3: TGTGCCAGCAGCCAATACAGGGGGCTAAATGAAAAACTGTTTTTT. Its protein is CASSQYRGLNEKLFF. The complete variable domain, with remaining parts taken from reference TRBV14 and TRBJ1-4, reads EAGVTQFPSHSVIEKGQTVTLRCDPISGHDNLYWYRRVMGKEIKFLLHFVKESKQDESGMPNNRFLAERTGGTYSTLKVQPAELEDSGVYFCASSQYRGLNEKLFFGSGTQLSVL.

At least ten counts were recorded for this clonotype. The chain carries TRBV9 and TRBJ2-7; 9 nucleotides match TRBD2. V was clipped by 0 bases and J by 3 bases; unmatched bases: 4. The CDR3 totals 15 residues. Germline V lookup: CDR1 SGDLS, CDR2 YYNGEE. The CDR3 protein is CASSVASSGSYEQYF. The CDR3 nucleotides read TGTGCCAGCAGCGTAGCTAGTAGCGGGAGCTACGAGCAGTACTTC.

This clonotype was counted many times. This chain joins TRBV20-1 and TRBJ2-5; 10 bases match TRBD2. This CDR3 has 15 amino acids. CDR1 DFQATT and CDR2 SNEGSKA come from the germline V gene (reference sequence). V gave up 6 bases and J gave up 2 bases; unmatched junction bases: 9. This CDR3 is CSAAVAGGLQETQYF. CDR3 sequence (DNA): TGCAGTGCGGCTGTAGCGGGAGGCCTACAAGAGACCCAGTACTTC.

The rearrangement joins TRBV4-1 to TRBJ1-1; D might be TRBD1 (5 bases). The germline V gene has CDR1 MGHRA and CDR2 YSYEKL. V gave up 7 bases and J gave up 4 bases, with 22 bases separating them. This CDR3 is built from 16 residues. CDR3 sequence (DNA): TGCGCCAGCACCTATAGAGGGGACTCCCTGGGCACTGAAGCTTTCTTT. It yields the protein CASTYRGDSLGTEAFF.

This clonotype was detected a few times. The chain combines TRBV6-1 with TRBJ2-4; D might be TRBD2 (5 bases). Germline CDR1 and CDR2: MNHNS and SASEGT. V was shortened by 5 bases and J by 11 bases, with 16 bases between the two germline ends. The CDR3 consists of 13 residues. The chain's CDR3 is CASSIPGTALQYF. The CDR3 DNA follows: TGTGCCAGCAGTATACCGGGAACAGCTCTTCAGTACTTC.

This clonotype was recorded many times. The V and J genes are TRBV20-1 and TRBJ2-2; TRBD1 aligns across 7 bases. The junction had 5 bases not matched to a gene; V was cut back by 7 bases and J by 0 bases. Germline V gives CDR1 DFQATT, CDR2 SNEGSKA (reference sequence). The CDR3 is made up of 14 amino acids. The CDR3 is CSVKGQANTGELFF. DNA for the CDR3: TGCAGTGTTAAAGGACAGGCGAACACCGGGGAGCTGTTTTTT.

This chain connects TRBV3-1 to TRBJ2-1, with TRBD1 identical over 8 bases. The J segment lost 4 bases and the V segment lost 5 bases, leaving 4 bases of the junction unmatched. This CDR3 is built from 14 residues. In germline, CDR1 is LGHDT, CDR2 YNNKEL (reference sequence). CDR3 protein: CASSARQGYNEQFF. CDR3 sequence (DNA): TGTGCCAGCAGCGCCCGACAGGGGTACAATGAGCAGTTCTTC.

This clonotype was detected many times. The V and J genes are TRBV5-1 and TRBJ1-1; D is perhaps TRBD1 (5 bases). CDR3 length: 13 amino acids. The germline V gene encodes CDR1 SGHRS and CDR2 YFSETQ. V was pared by 4 bases and J by 3 bases, with 10 bases between. This CDR3 reads CASSPDTDTEAFF. CDR3 in DNA: TGCGCCAGCAGCCCGGACACCGACACTGAAGCTTTCTTT.